The 6 T cell receptor delta chains in this list originate from one sample, sequenced in a study of gamma-delta chains in newborns, infants, children. TCRdb ran CATT on the reads. The sample has nearly 8,500 delta-chain clones; 1.5% to 2% are singletons. The specimen was blood. All receptors come from a child who was a newborn, infant or young child, either healthy, febrile or measles-vaccinated (not recorded which).

This clone is judged medium-sized. The V and J genes are TRDV1 and TRDJ1; perhaps TRDD3 as D (8 bases). The CDR3 runs to 21 residues. Germline V CDR1 and CDR2: TSWWSYY, QGS. V dropped 3 bases and J dropped 0 bases, with 29 bases sitting between them. As DNA, the CDR3 is TGTGCTCTTGGGGATATTTCCTACTCCCTACTGGGGGGTCAGTACACCGATAAACTCATCTTT. It specifies CALGDISYSLLGGQYTDKLIF.

This clone was seen more than once but under ten times. This could be a read error, since a much larger clone is one nucleotide away. At the DNA level, this CDR3 is encoded by other sequences in the same sample as well. The V call is TRDV1, the J call TRDJ1, with D unclear. Germline lookup yields CDR1 TSWWSYY and CDR2 QGS. V lost 3 bases and J 1 base, leaving 18 bases between the germline ends. This CDR3 is built from 17 residues. CDR3 sequence: CALGELAVGRGTDKLIF. Written as DNA, the CDR3 is TGTGCTCTTGGGGAGCTGGCAGTGGGCCGTGGCACCGATAAACTCATCTTT.

A few counts support this clone. This DNA translates differently at residue 18 from the TCRdb protein, which is that of a much larger clone; a read error is likely, and the protein shown is the DNA's own translation. V is TRAV29/DV5 and J is TRDJ1; D is perhaps TRDD2 (6 bases). The CDR3 runs to 19 residues. Germline lookup yields CDR1 NSMFDY and CDR2 ISSIKDK. DNA of the CDR3: TGTGCAGCAAGCAGGCCTTCCGGTGTTCTTTCTTTTTACACCGATAAACTCACCTTT. It translates to CAASRPSGVLSFYTDKLTF.

The V and J genes are TRDV1 and TRDJ3; D ambiguous. The germline gives CDR1 TSWWSYY, CDR2 QGS. V was shortened by 5 bases and J by 3 bases, with 23 bases between the two germline ends. The CDR3 runs 20 residues. The CDR3 spells CALGTFSTVGQHWDTRQMFF. The CDR3 region has the DNA TGTGCTCTTGGGACCTTTTCCACCGTGGGACAACACTGGGACACCCGACAGATGTTTTTC.

This clone was counted a few times. A read error may account for a junction end that differs from germline. CDR3 coding DNA: TGTGCCTGTGACACGAAGGTGGGGGATACGCGGGGCTCCTGGGACACCCGGCAGACGTTTTTC. Its protein product is CACDTKVGDTRGSWDTRQTFF. V gene TRDV2 combines with J gene TRDJ3, with 11 bases matching TRDD3. Germline-derived CDR1 and CDR2 are GEAIGNYY and EKD. This CDR3 is built from 21 residues.

This clone rates as medium-sized. This chain uses TRDV1 with TRDJ2; 11 nucleotides line up with TRDD3. CDR1 and CDR2 from the germline V gene are TSWWSYY and QGS. The CDR3 runs to 18 residues. This CDR3 is CALGGPGGTGGYKAQLFF. The CDR3 DNA reads TGTGCCCTAGGAGGCCCCGGGGGTACTGGGGGATATAAAGCACAACTCTTCTTT.